The rows below give T cell receptor beta chains drawn from one sample of a study of response to subunit inactivated influenza vaccine. TCRdb called the RT-PCR reads again in MiXCR, with one record for every CDR3 protein. The sample holds about 700,000 distinct CDR3 sequences, over 11% seen once. Here the sequenced sample was PBMCs from blood, taken roughly 15 days before vaccination. These receptors were obtained from a man over 45 who received an inactivated influenza vaccine. Both conserved end residues are part of each CDR3. Fields, in order: J gene, clone size, D gene, V gene, CDR3 DNA, CDR3 protein. The D gene is left open where the match is weak. Not every row has a clone size; where given, it reads once, few, many or a size class.

TRBJ2-7 | NA | NA | TRBV20-1 | TGCAGTGCTAGGGACAGCCGTGCTTCCTACGAGCAGTACTTC | CSARDSRASYEQYF
TRBJ2-7 | few | NA | TRBV3-1 | TGTGCCAGCAGCCAAGCCGGGACTGCTGCCTACGAGCAGTACTTC | CASSQAGTAAYEQYF
TRBJ1-2 | few | TRBD1 | TRBV10-3 | TGTGCCATCAGTGAGGGGGACAGGGTCTACACCTTC | CAISEGDRVYTF
TRBJ2-7 | many | NA | TRBV12-3/TRBV12-4 | TGTGCCAGCAGTCCCTACCGTGACGACGACTACGAGCAGTACTTC | CASSPYRDDDYEQYF
TRBJ2-3 | few | TRBD2 | TRBV11-2 | TGTGCCAGCAGCCTCCACGGACTAGCGGGGGGTCTTGTGAAAACAGATACGCAGTATTTT | CASSLHGLAGGLVKTDTQYF
TRBJ1-2 | many | NA | TRBV14 | TGTGCCAGCAGCCAAGACAGGTTATACTATGGCTACACCTTC | CASSQDRLYYGYTF
TRBJ2-2 | NA | NA | TRBV29-1 | TGCAGCGTTACGCGGGCGAACACCGGGGAGCTGTTTTTT | CSVTRANTGELFF
TRBJ2-3 | many | TRBD1 | TRBV4-2 | TGTGCCAGCAGCCAAGGGGGACAGGGGGCAGATACGCAGTATTTT | CASSQGGQGADTQYF
TRBJ2-1 | few | TRBD1 | TRBV7-2 | TGTGCCAGCAGCTTCCCACAGGGGGCCATTTATGAGCAGTTCTTC | CASSFPQGAIYEQFF
TRBJ2-7 | NA | NA | TRBV7-9 | TGTGCCAGCAGCTCTGCCAACGAGCAGTACTTC | CASSSANEQYF
TRBJ2-7 | NA | NA | TRBV28 | TGTGCCAGCAGTTTCGGTACAGGGCGGGAGCAGTACTTC | CASSFGTGREQYF
TRBJ1-4 | NA | NA | TRBV4-1 | TGCGCCAGCAGCCAAGCGGCCCGGGGTGAAAAACTGTTTTTT | CASSQAARGEKLFF
TRBJ2-5 | few | TRBD2 | TRBV7-2 | TGTGCCAGCAGCCAGCTAGCGGGAGTTCTTGAGACCCAGTACTTC | CASSQLAGVLETQYF
TRBJ1-6 | NA | NA | TRBV7-8 | TGTGCCAGCCGGCAGTACATGAGGTCCTATAATTCACCCCTCCACTTT | CASRQYMRSYNSPLHF
TRBJ1-3 | many | NA | TRBV20-1 | TGCAGTGCTAGAGATTACGGACTTGGAAACACCATATATTTT | CSARDYGLGNTIYF
TRBJ2-7 | many | NA | TRBV6-6 | TGTGCCAGCAGTTACTCGGAGGACTACGAGCAGTACTTC | CASSYSEDYEQYF
TRBJ1-1 | NA | TRBD1 | TRBV29-1 | TGCAGCACCAAGGGACAGGGGGAGGTCACTGAAGCTTTCTTT | CSTKGQGEVTEAFF
TRBJ2-3 | few | TRBD2 | TRBV29-1 | TGCAGCGTTGATGCTAGCGGGAGTCCGACAGATACGCAGTATTTT | CSVDASGSPTDTQYF
TRBJ2-3 | few | TRBD2 | TRBV6-2/TRBV6-3 | TGTGCCAGCAGCTACGTGTCCGGAGCGGGAGGGCGAGATACGCAGTATTTT | CASSYVSGAGGRDTQYF
TRBJ2-5 | few | TRBD2 | TRBV20-1 | TGCAGTGCCGTAGGGACTAGTCCGGAGACCCAGTACTTC | CSAVGTSPETQYF
TRBJ2-5 | few | NA | TRBV20-1 | TGCAGTGCTAGCCCCGCTAGCGATGGCGAGACCCAGTACTTC | CSASPASDGETQYF
TRBJ2-7 | many | NA | TRBV19 | TGTGCCAGTAGTATGCGAGCGAGCTTCTCCTACGAGCAGTACTTC | CASSMRASFSYEQYF
TRBJ2-6 | NA | NA | TRBV5-6 | TGTGCCAGCAGCTTTCGGGGGCCTGGGGCCAACGTCCTGACTTTC | CASSFRGPGANVLTF
TRBJ2-3 | many | NA | TRBV7-2 | TGTGCCAGCAGCCCCATGAAGAGCACAGATACGCAGTATTTT | CASSPMKSTDTQYF
TRBJ2-5 | NA | TRBD2 | TRBV20-1 | TGCAGTGCTAGAGATCATAGGCTAGCGGGAGGAGAGACCCAGTACTTC | CSARDHRLAGGETQYF
TRBJ1-1 | NA | NA | TRBV2 | TGTGCCAGCAATCCACGGGGGTCTGGCACTGAAGCTTTCTTT | CASNPRGSGTEAFF
TRBJ1-5 | few | NA | TRBV12-3/TRBV12-4 | TGTGCCAGCGCTATAACTGGGGATGGTCAGCCCCAGCATTTT | CASAITGDGQPQHF
TRBJ2-7 | many | TRBD2 | TRBV20-1 | TGCAGTGCTAGGTCTAGCGGGACCCCCCCCCACGAGCAGTACTTC | CSARSSGTPPHEQYF
TRBJ2-5 | NA | NA | TRBV6-1 | TGTGCCAGCAGTGAGCGGTCTAGCTTGGAGACCCAGTACTTC | CASSERSSLETQYF